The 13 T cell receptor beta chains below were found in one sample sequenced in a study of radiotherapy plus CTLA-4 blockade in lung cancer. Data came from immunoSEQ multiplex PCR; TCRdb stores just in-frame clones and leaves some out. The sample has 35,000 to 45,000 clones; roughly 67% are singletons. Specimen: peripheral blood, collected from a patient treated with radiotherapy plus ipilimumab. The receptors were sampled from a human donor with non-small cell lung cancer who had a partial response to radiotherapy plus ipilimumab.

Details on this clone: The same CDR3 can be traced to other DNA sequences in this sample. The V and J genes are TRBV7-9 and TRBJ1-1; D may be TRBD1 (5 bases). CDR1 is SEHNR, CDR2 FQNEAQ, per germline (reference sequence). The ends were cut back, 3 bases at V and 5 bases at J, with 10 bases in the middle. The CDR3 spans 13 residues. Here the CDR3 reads CASSLGGGTEAFF. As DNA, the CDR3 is TGTGCCAGCAGCTTGGGGGGTGGGACTGAAGCTTTCTTT.

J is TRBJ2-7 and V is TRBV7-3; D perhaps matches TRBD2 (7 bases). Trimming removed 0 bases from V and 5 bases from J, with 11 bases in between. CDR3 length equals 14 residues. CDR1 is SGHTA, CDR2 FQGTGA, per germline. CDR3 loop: CASSLTRGADEQYF. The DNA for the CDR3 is TGTGCCAGCAGCTTAACTCGGGGGGCCGACGAGCAGTACTTC.

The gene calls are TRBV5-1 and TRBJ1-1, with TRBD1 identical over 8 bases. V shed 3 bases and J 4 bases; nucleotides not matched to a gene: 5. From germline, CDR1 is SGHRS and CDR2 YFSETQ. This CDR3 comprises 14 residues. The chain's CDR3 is CASSSQGAGTEAFF. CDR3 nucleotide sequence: TGCGCCAGCAGCTCCCAGGGGGCTGGCACTGAAGCTTTCTTT. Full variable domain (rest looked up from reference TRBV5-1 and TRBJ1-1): KAGVTQTPRYLIKTRGQQVTLSCSPISGHRSVSWYQQTPGQGLQFLFEYFSETQRNKGNFPGRFSGRQFSNSRSEMNVSTLELGDSALYLCASSSQGAGTEAFFGQGTRLTVV.

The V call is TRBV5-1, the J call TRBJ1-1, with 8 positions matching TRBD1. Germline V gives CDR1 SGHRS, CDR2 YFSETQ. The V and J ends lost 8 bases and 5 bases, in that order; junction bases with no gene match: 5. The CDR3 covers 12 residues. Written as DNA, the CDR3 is TGCGCCAGAGGGACAGGAGATACTGAAGCTTTCTTT. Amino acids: CARGTGDTEAFF.

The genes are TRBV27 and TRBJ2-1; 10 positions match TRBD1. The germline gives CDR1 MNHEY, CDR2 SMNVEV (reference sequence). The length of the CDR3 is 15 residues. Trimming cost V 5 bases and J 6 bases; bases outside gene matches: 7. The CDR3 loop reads CASSAGTGVRNEQFF. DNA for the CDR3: TGTGCCAGCAGTGCCGGGACAGGGGTCCGCAATGAGCAGTTCTTC.

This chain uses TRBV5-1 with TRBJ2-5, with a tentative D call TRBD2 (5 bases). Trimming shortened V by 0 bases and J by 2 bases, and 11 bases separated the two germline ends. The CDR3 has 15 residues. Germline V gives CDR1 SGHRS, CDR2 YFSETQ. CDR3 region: CASSLGAGKQETQYF. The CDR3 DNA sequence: TGCGCCAGCAGCTTGGGGGCGGGTAAACAAGAGACCCAGTACTTC. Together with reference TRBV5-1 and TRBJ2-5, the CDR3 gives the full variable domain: KAGVTQTPRYLIKTRGQQVTLSCSPISGHRSVSWYQQTPGQGLQFLFEYFSETQRNKGNFPGRFSGRQFSNSRSEMNVSTLELGDSALYLCASSLGAGKQETQYFGPGTRLLVL.

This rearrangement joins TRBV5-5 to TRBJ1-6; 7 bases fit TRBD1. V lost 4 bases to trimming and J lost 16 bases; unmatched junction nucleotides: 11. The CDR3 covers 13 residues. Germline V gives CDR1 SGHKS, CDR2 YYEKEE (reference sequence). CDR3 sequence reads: CASSHRGNKYLHF. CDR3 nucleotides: TGTGCCAGCAGCCACAGGGGTAATAAGTATCTCCACTTT.

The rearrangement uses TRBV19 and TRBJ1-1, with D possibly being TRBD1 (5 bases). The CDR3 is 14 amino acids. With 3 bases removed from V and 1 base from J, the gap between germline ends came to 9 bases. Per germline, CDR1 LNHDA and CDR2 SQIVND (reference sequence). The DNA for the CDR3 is TGTGCCAGTAGTATTCGGGGGAGGAACACTGAAGCTTTCTTT. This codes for CASSIRGRNTEAFF. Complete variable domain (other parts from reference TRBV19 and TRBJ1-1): DGGITQSPKYLFRKEGQNVTLSCEQNLNHDAMYWYRQDPGQGLRLIYYSQIVNDFQKGDIAEGYSVSREKKESFPLTVTSAQKNPTAFYLCASSIRGRNTEAFFGQGTRLTVV.

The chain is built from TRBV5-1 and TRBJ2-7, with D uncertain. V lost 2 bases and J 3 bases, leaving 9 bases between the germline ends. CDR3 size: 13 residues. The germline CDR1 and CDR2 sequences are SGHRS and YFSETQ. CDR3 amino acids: CASSFQVSYEQYF. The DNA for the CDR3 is TGCGCCAGCAGCTTTCAGGTGAGCTACGAGCAGTACTTC.

The CDR3 region has the DNA TGCGCCAGCAGCTTGGAAGTAAACGGGAATTCACCCCTCCACTTT. Amino acids: CASSLEVNGNSPLHF. The rearrangement links TRBV5-1 to TRBJ1-6; D remains unclear. In germline, CDR1 is SGHRS, CDR2 YFSETQ. Trimming cost V 0 bases and J 7 bases, with 11 bases left between them. The CDR3 covers 15 residues.

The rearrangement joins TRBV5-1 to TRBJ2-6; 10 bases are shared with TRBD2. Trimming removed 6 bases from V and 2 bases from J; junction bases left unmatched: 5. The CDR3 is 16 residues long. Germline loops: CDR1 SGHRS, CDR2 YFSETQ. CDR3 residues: CASTPSGSAGANVLTF. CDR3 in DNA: TGCGCCAGCACGCCTAGCGGGAGTGCTGGGGCCAACGTCCTGACTTTC.

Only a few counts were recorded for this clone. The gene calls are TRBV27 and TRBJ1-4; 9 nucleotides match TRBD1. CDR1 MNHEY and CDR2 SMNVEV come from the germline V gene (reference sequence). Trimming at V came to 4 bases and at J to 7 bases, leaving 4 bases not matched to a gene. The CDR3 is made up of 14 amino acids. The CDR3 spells CASSSRTGVEKLFF. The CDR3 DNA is TGTGCCAGCAGTTCAAGGACAGGGGTTGAAAAACTGTTTTTT.

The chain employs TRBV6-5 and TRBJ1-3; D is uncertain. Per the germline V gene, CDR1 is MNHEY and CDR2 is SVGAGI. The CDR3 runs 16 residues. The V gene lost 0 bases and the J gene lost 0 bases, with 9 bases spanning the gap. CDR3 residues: CASSYSFEASGNTIYF. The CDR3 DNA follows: TGTGCCAGCAGTTACTCGTTCGAAGCCTCTGGAAACACCATATATTTT.